This is a list of T cell receptor beta chains from one sample in a study of blood T cell repertoires in COVID-19. Assay used: immunoSEQ multiplex PCR; TCRdb lists only in-frame clones, some missing. Of 200,000 to 300,000 clones in the sample, around 90% were seen once. Sequencing was done on a sample of peripheral blood. These receptors all stem from a woman aged 55-69 years with COVID-19, enrolled during active disease. Each CDR3 is given with its conserved first and last residue. D genes are given only for firm matches. Clone size is stated in some rows and not others, as once, few, many or a class when expanded.

DNA,CDR3,D,J,V,size
TGTGCCAGCAGCGTAGGACCGGAGGGGTCCTACGAGCAGTACTTC,CASSVGPEGSYEQYF,.,TRBJ2-7,TRBV9,.
TGTGCCAGCAGTTCGGGACAGGGCCCAATTAAGTTCTTC,CASSSGQGPIKFF,TRBD1,TRBJ2-1,TRBV28,.
TGTGCCAGCAGCCAAACGGGTGGGAGGACTCACTACAATGAGCAGTTCTTC,CASSQTGGRTHYNEQFF,.,TRBJ2-1,TRBV7-6,.
TGTGCCAGCAGACCGACAGACCCCAATCAGCCCCAGCATTTT,CASRPTDPNQPQHF,.,TRBJ1-5,TRBV6-5,.
TGTGCCAGCAGCCGAGCGGGAGGCGTAGGCAGCGGGGAGCTGTTTTTT,CASSRAGGVGSGELFF,TRBD2,TRBJ2-2,TRBV7-8,.
TGCGCCAGCAGCCCATTACAGGGCTATGGCTACACCTTC,CASSPLQGYGYTF,.,TRBJ1-2,TRBV4-3,.
TGTGCCAGCCGGAGGGGGGGATTTCGCTACAATCAGCCCCAGCATTTT,CASRRGGFRYNQPQHF,.,TRBJ1-5,TRBV28,.
TGTGCCAGCAGCTTAAGGATCGGGGGGCACACTGAAGCTTTCTTT,CASSLRIGGHTEAFF,.,TRBJ1-1,TRBV7-2,.
TGTGCCAGTAGTATATCGGGAGACTTGTCACCCCTCCACTTT,CASSISGDLSPLHF,.,TRBJ1-6,TRBV19,.
TGCGCCAGCAAGGAGACTAGCGGGAGCCCAGATACGCAGTATTTT,CASKETSGSPDTQYF,TRBD2,TRBJ2-3,TRBV5-1,.
TGCGCCAGCAGGACGGGAGGGAGTAACACTGAAGCTTTCTTT,CASRTGGSNTEAFF,.,TRBJ1-1,TRBV10-2,.
TGTGCCAGCACAAACCGGGACAGGGAGCTGTTTTTT,CASTNRDRELFF,.,TRBJ2-2,TRBV25-1,.
TGTGCCAGCAGCAGGGGGGGAAACACTGAAGCTTTCTTT,CASSRGGNTEAFF,.,TRBJ1-1,TRBV5-6,few
TGTGCCAGCAGCTCGCCCCCGGGACAGGGGTTCACCGGGGAGCTGTTTTTT,CASSSPPGQGFTGELFF,TRBD1,TRBJ2-2,TRBV7-9,once
TGTGCCAGCAGCCAAGAGGGCCGTTCTGGAAACACCATATATTTT,CASSQEGRSGNTIYF,.,TRBJ1-3,TRBV4-2,.
TGTGCCAGCAGCTCAAGACTAGCGGGGTCCACAGATACGCAGTATTTT,CASSSRLAGSTDTQYF,TRBD2,TRBJ2-3,TRBV9,.
TGTGCCACCAGTGATCGGGACAGGGGTCTCTCTGGGGCCAACGTCCTGACTTTC,CATSDRDRGLSGANVLTF,TRBD1,TRBJ2-6,TRBV24-1,.
TGTGCCATCAGTGAGTCCCGAGAGACCCAGTACTTC,CAISESRETQYF,.,TRBJ2-5,TRBV10-3,.
TGTGCCAGCCGCCGTGGCGGGACCCACGGCCACGAGCAGTACTTC,CASRRGGTHGHEQYF,.,TRBJ2-7,TRBV28,once
TGTGCCATCAGCTCCAGCACCGGGACTAGCAGTATCTATGAGCAGTTCTTC,CAISSSTGTSSIYEQFF,TRBD2,TRBJ2-1,TRBV10-3,.
TGTGCCACCAGTGAAACCGGGACAGGGTGGAGCACAGATACGCAGTATTTT,CATSETGTGWSTDTQYF,TRBD1,TRBJ2-3,TRBV24-1,.
TGTGCCACCAGTGACCCCCGGACTAGCGGCCCCCCCTACGAGCAGTACTTC,CATSDPRTSGPPYEQYF,TRBD2,TRBJ2-7,TRBV24-1,.
TGTGCCAGCAGTGCGGGACTAGCGGGAATCGGGTACGAGCAGTACTTC,CASSAGLAGIGYEQYF,TRBD2,TRBJ2-7,TRBV7-6,once
TGTGCCAGTAGTATTGGACAGGGAAATCAGCCCCAGCATTTT,CASSIGQGNQPQHF,TRBD1,TRBJ1-5,TRBV19,few
TGCAGCGCCTCTAGTGCGGGAGGGCCTTTTAGGTACTTC,CSASSAGGPFRYF,TRBD2,TRBJ2-4,TRBV29-1,.
TGTGCCAGCAGCTTGGGGGCGGGGGGGACTACCTCTGGAAACACCATATATTTT,CASSLGAGGTTSGNTIYF,.,TRBJ1-3,TRBV5-4,.